This T cell receptor (beta chain) was captured in a study of T cell responses to AZD1222 COVID-19 vaccine. Study-wide findings and caveats: Baseline seropositivity characterized only six AZD1222 recipients. The study found Spike-specific TCR breadth and depth rose after two AZD1222 doses. Every sample of the repertoires postdated the peak T cell response. Nearly half of unique spike-specific TCRs reportedly avoided B.1.351 and B.1.1.7 mutated regions.

TCRdb keeps only in-frame clones here, not all; method: immunoSEQ multiplex PCR. The data contain roughly 96,000 clones, 70% to 90% of them singletons. On this clone: Antigen specificity is unknown.

Trimming stripped 5 bases from V and 2 bases from J, with 11 bases between. The CDR3 length is 14 residues. Germline CDR1 reads MDHEN; CDR2 reads SYDVKM. This TCR was recovered from an adult who received the AZD1222 COVID-19 vaccine. This specimen was peripheral blood, taken 28 days after the second AZD1222 dose. V gene TRBV28 combines with J gene TRBJ2-3; no clear D. CDR3 protein: CASSRRSNTDTQYF. CDR3 nucleotides: TGTGCCAGCAGTAGACGCTCCAACACAGATACGCAGTATTTT.